This T cell receptor (beta chain) was observed in a study of blood T cell repertoires in COVID-19. CDR1 is LGHNA, CDR2 YSLEER, per germline. Trimming removed 0 bases at V and 0 bases at J, with 6 bases between. There are 16 residues in the CDR3. Some clones are missing from TCRdb's copy, which holds only in-frame ones; the method was immunoSEQ multiplex PCR. The repertoire holds 35,000 or so clones, roughly 80% seen once, with approximately 30% in the top ten. V is TRBV4-3 and J is TRBJ2-6; D gene ambiguous. This sequence originates from a man aged 80 or over with active or convalescent COVID-19. The sequenced sample was peripheral blood. For the CDR3, the DNA is TGCGCCAGCAGCCAAGATTCCCTCTCTGGGGCCAACGTCCTGACTTTC. This codes for CASSQDSLSGANVLTF.